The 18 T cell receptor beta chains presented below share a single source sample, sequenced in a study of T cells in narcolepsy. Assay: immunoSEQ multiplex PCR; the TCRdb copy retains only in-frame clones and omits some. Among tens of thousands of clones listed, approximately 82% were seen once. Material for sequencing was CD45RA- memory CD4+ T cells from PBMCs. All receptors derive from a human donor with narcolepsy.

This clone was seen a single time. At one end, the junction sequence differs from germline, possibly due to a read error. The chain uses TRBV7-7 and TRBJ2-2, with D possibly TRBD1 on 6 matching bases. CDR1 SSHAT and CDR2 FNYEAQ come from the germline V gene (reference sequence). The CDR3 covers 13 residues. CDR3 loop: CASSYQGPGELFF. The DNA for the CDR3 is TGTGCTAGCAGCTATCAGGGGCCCGGGGAGCTGTTTTTT.

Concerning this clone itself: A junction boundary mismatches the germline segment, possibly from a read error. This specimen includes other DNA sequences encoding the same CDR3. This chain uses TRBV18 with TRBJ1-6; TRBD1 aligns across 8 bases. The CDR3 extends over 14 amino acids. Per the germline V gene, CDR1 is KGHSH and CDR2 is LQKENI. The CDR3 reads CASSPQGGNSPLHF. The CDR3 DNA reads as TGTGCCAGCTCTCCACAGGGGGGAAATTCACCCCTCCACTTT.

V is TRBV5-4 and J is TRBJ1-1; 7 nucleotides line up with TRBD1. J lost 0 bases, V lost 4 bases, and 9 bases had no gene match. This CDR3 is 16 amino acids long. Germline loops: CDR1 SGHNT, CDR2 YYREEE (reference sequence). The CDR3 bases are TGTGCCAGCAGCCCTCGGGACAGCGTCTTGAACACTGAAGCTTTCTTT. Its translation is CASSPRDSVLNTEAFF. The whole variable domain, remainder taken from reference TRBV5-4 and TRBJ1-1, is ETGVTQSPTHLIKTRGQQVTLRCSSQSGHNTVSWYQQALGQGPQFIFQYYREEENGRGNFPPRFSGLQFPNYSSELNVNALELDDSALYLCASSPRDSVLNTEAFFGQGTRLTVV.

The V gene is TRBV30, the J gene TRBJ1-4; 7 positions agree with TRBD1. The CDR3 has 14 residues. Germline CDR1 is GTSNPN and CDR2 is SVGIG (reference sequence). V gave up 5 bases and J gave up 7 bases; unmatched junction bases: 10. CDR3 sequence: CAWEDRARSEKLFF. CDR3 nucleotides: TGTGCCTGGGAAGACAGGGCTCGGTCTGAAAAACTGTTTTTT.

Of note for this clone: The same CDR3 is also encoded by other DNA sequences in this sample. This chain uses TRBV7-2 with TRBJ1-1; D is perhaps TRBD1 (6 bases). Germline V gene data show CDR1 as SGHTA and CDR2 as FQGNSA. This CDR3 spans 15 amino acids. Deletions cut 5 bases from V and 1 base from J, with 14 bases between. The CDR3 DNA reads TGTGCCAGCAGCAAACAACAGGGCCGGAACACTGAAGCTTTCTTT. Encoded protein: CASSKQQGRNTEAFF.

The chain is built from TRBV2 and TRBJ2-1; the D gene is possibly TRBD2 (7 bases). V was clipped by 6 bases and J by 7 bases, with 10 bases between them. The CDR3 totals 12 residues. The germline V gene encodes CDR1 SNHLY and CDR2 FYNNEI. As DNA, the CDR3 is TGTGCCAGCAGCGAGGGGGGGAATGAGCAGTTCTTC. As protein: CASSEGGNEQFF.

The CDR3 reads CASSLRQNNEKLFF. CDR3 coding DNA: TGTGCCAGCAGCCTGCGACAGAATAATGAAAAACTGTTTTTT. The chain recombines TRBV7-9 with TRBJ1-4; TRBD1 might be the D (5 bases). The CDR3 contains 14 residues. The V end was cut by 5 bases, the J end by 4 bases, with 11 bases between. Germline CDR1 SEHNR, CDR2 FQNEAQ (reference sequence).

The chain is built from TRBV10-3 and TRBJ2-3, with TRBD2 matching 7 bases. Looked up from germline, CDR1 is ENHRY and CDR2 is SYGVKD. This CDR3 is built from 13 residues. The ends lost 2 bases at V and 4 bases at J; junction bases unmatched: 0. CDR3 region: CAISEAGADTQYF. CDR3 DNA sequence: TGTGCCATCAGTGAGGCGGGGGCAGATACGCAGTATTTT.

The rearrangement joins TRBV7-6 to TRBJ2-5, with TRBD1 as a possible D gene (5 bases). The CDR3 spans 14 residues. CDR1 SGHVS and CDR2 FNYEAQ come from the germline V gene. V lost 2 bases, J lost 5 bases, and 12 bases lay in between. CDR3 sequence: CASSLPGAQETQYF. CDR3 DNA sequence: TGTGCCAGCAGCTTACCTGGGGCCCAGGAGACCCAGTACTTC.

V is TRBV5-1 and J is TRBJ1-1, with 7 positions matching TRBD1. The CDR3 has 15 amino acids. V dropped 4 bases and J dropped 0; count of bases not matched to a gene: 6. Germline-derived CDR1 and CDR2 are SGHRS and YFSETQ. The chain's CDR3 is CASSGPTGMNTEAFF. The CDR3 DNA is TGCGCCAGCAGCGGACCGACAGGGATGAACACTGAAGCTTTCTTT.

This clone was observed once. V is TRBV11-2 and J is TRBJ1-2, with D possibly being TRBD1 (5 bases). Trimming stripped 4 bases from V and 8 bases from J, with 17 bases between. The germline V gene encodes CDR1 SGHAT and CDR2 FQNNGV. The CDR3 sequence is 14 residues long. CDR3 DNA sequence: TGTGCCAGCAGCTCCTCCGGGGGGGGAGTGGGCTACACCTTC. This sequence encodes CASSSSGGGVGYTF.

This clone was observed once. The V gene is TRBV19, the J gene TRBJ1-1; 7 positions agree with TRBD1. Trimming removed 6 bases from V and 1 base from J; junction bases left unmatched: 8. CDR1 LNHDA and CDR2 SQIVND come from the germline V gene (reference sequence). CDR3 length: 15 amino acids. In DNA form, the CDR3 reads TGTGCCAGTAGAGCCGGGACAGTGCCGAACACTGAAGCTTTCTTT. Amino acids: CASRAGTVPNTEAFF.

The CDR3 reads CASSLTGRGGQETQYF. In DNA form, the CDR3 reads TGCGCCAGCAGCTTGACTGGGCGGGGGGGCCAAGAGACCCAGTACTTC. The chain is built from TRBV5-1 and TRBJ2-5, with TRBD2 matching over 9 bases. The CDR3 is 16 amino acids. Looked up from germline, CDR1 is SGHRS and CDR2 is YFSETQ. Losses at the gene ends were 1 base for V and 1 base for J; bases not matched to a gene: 5.

The CDR3 loop reads CASSSPSLYEQYF. DNA for the CDR3: TGTGCCAGCAGTTCGCCCTCCCTTTACGAGCAGTACTTC. This chain links TRBV28 with TRBJ2-7; D unresolved. CDR1 MDHEN and CDR2 SYDVKM come from the germline V gene. The V end lost 4 bases, the J end lost 4 bases, and 11 bases lay between the germline ends. CDR3 size: 13 residues.

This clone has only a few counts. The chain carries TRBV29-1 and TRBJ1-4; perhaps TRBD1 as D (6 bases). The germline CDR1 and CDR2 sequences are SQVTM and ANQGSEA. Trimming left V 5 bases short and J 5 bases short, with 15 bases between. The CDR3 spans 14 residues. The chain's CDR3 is CSVREDSKNEKLFF. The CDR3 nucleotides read TGCAGCGTTCGCGAGGACAGTAAAAATGAAAAACTGTTTTTT.

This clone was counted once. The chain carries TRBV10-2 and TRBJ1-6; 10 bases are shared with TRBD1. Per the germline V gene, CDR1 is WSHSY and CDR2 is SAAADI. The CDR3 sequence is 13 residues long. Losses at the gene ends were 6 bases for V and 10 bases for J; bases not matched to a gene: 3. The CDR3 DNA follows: TGCGCCAGCAGGGGGACAGGGGTCTCACCCCTCCACTTT. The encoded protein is CASRGTGVSPLHF.

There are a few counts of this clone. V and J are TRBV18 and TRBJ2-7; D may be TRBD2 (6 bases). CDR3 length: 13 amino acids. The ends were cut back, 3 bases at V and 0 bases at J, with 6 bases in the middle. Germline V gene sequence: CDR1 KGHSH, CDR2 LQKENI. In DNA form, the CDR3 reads TGTGCCAGCTCACCGGGGGGCTCCTACGAGCAGTACTTC. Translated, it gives CASSPGGSYEQYF.

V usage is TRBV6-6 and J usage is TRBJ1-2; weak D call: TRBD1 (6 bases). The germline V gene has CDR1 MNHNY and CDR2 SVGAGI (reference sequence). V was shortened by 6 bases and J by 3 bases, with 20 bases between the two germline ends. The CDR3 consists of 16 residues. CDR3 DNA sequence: TGTGCCAGCAGGACCTTAGGGCAGGGGTTGGACTATGGCTACACCTTC. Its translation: CASRTLGQGLDYGYTF.